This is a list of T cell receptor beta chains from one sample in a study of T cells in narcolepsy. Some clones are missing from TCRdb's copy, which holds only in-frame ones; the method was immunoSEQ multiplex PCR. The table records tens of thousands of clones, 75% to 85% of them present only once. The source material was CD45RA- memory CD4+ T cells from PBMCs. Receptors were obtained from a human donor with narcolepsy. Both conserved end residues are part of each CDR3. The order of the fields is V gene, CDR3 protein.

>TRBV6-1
CASSSGKRTEAFF
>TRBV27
CASSPGQGAHQPQHF
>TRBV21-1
CASSKVRVAGIGFNEQFF
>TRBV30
CAWYRSSRYTNNEQFF
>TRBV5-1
CASHDAGGSLEQYF
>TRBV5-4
CASSLGTVQETQYF
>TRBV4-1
CASSQDQRAGGQYGELFF
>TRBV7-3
CASSLVAGPIQYF
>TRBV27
CASSSRRQPNTGELFF
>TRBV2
CASSGYLGGGEQPQHF
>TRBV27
CASRPFQGGIQPQHF
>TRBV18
CASSPTLAGGPNDEQFF
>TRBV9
CASSVAGGDYEQYF
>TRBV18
CASSPRDRQETQYF
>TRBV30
CAWSQTVSGNTIYF
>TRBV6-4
CASRFQGRNTEAFF
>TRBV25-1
CASSQGMAANVLTF
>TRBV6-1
CASSAGGTGLF